The present entry profiles one T cell receptor (beta chain) with its context. The data were taken from a study of blood T cell repertoires in COVID-19. For the study at large: Samples of COVID-19 (acute and convalescent) were obtained from the United States, Italy and Spain. Sources were T cells, B-cell-depleted T cells, or PBMCs; the material itself was cDNA or gDNA.

The germline V gene has CDR1 MNHEY and CDR2 SVGEGT. The CDR3 is 13 residues long. The V end was cut by 2 bases, the J end by 9 bases, with 11 bases between. Authors' analysis steps: Amplifying reference gene primers gave estimates of nucleated cell counts. Measured with immunoSEQ multiplex PCR; TCRdb has only the in-frame clones, and not every one. V and J calls and clone size are given by that table; D and trimming were obtained from the DNA. The table records about 210,000 clones, around 82% of them present only once. The J gene is TRBJ2-1, the V gene TRBV6-2 or TRBV6-3, with D perhaps matching TRBD1 (5 bases). The specimen was peripheral blood. The receptor was isolated from a woman between 45 and 60 years old with acute or convalescent COVID-19. CDR3 sequence: CASSYLQGSEQFF. In DNA, the CDR3 is TGTGCCAGCAGTTACCTGCAGGGTAGTGAGCAGTTCTTC.